Shown below are 9 T cell receptor beta chains from a single sample sequenced in a study of CD8 T cells in Susac syndrome. Reverse transcription used roughly 0.5 to 1 ug RNA and random hexamers. TCRdb reprocessed the immunoSEQ multiplex PCR reads with MiXCR, giving one entry per CDR3 protein. This table has about 140,000 distinct CDR3 sequences, roughly 94% appearing once. Material: CD8+ T cells from PBMCs. The receptors originated from a human donor with Susac syndrome.

The rearrangement joins TRBV15 to TRBJ2-5; weak D call: TRBD1 (6 bases). CDR3 length equals 13 residues. The V end was cut by 3 bases, the J end by 2 bases, with 7 bases between. Germline CDR1 and CDR2: LNHNV and YYDKDF (reference sequence). CDR3 in amino acids: CATSSGQQETQYF. The CDR3 DNA follows: TGTGCCACCAGCAGTGGACAGCAAGAGACCCAGTACTTC. Combining the CDR3 with reference TRBV15 and TRBJ2-5 gives the whole variable domain DAMVIQNPRYQVTQFGKPVTLSCSQTLNHNVMYWYQQKSSQAPKLLFHYYDKDFNNEADTPDNFQSRRPNTSFCFLDIRSPGLGDTAMYLCATSSGQQETQYFGPGTRLLVL.

The chain uses TRBV7-9 and TRBJ2-7; D gene ambiguous. Germline V gene lookup returns CDR1 SEHNR and CDR2 FQNEAQ (reference sequence). With 5 bases removed from V and 7 bases from J, the gap between germline ends came to 15 bases. This CDR3 has 13 amino acids. DNA for the CDR3: TGTGCCAGCAGCCCCGAGTCCCGGCCGGAGCAGTACTTC. The encoded protein is CASSPESRPEQYF.

The chain uses TRBV18 and TRBJ2-7; possible D gene TRBD2, 5 bases. Germline CDR1 is KGHSH and CDR2 is LQKENI. V gave up 1 base and J gave up 0 bases, with 10 bases separating them. The CDR3 has 15 amino acids. DNA of the CDR3: TGTGCCAGCTCACCACGAGACGAGGGCTCCTACGAGCAGTACTTC. It encodes CASSPRDEGSYEQYF.

This chain uses TRBV20-1 with TRBJ1-2; TRBD1 aligns across 9 bases. Unmatched junction bases numbered 3, after V lost 7 bases and J lost 0 bases. Looked up from germline, CDR1 is DFQATT and CDR2 is SNEGSKA (reference sequence). The length of the CDR3 is 13 residues. The DNA of the CDR3 is TGCAGTGTAACAGGGGGCTCTAACTATGGCTACACCTTC. Its protein is CSVTGGSNYGYTF.

In nucleotides, the CDR3 is TGCAGTGCTAGAGGAACAGCGGGGAGCTCCTACGAGCAGTACTTC. It specifies CSARGTAGSSYEQYF. The chain has TRBV20-1 and TRBJ2-7, with 7 bases fitting TRBD2. The CDR3 is 15 amino acids. The V gene end was trimmed by 1 base and the J gene end by 0 bases; junction bases not matched to a gene: 6. Germline lookup yields CDR1 DFQATT and CDR2 SNEGSKA (reference sequence).

The chain links TRBV6-5 to TRBJ1-5, with D maybe TRBD1 (5 bases). The CDR3 runs 16 residues. Germline CDR1 MNHEY, CDR2 SVGAGI. Trimming took off 0 bases at V and 7 bases at J, with 16 bases between the two ends. The CDR3 is CASSYSATGSGQPQHF. For the CDR3, the DNA is TGTGCCAGCAGTTACTCGGCCACCGGGTCAGGGCAGCCCCAGCATTTT.

About this clonotype: One end of the junction does not line up with germline, which may come from a read error. The chain uses TRBV12-3 or TRBV12-4 and TRBJ1-1; D is undetermined. This CDR3 spans 12 amino acids. The CDR3 DNA sequence: TGTGCCAGCAGTTTCGGGTCGGCCGAAGCTTCCTTT. This translates into CASSFGSAEASF.

About this clonotype: The junction differs from germline at one of its ends, possibly a read error. The chain is built from TRBV2 and TRBJ1-2; TRBD1 might be the D (6 bases). CDR1 and CDR2 from the germline V gene are SNHLY and FYNNEI. The CDR3 runs 18 residues. The chain's CDR3 is CANSEALLETGEGAGYTF. CDR3 sequence (DNA): TGTGCCAACAGTGAAGCGCTTCTGGAGACAGGTGAAGGCGCTGGCTACACCTTC.

The chain joins TRBV29-1 to TRBJ2-1, with a tentative D call TRBD2 (5 bases). Trimming cost V 4 bases and J 7 bases, with 5 bases left between them. CDR3 size: 10 residues. Germline CDR1 SQVTM, CDR2 ANQGSEA. CDR3 loop: CSVGGNEQFF. CDR3 coding DNA: TGCAGCGTTGGAGGGAATGAGCAGTTCTTC.